A selection of T cell receptor beta chains follows, all from one sample in a study of blood T cell repertoires in COVID-19. Clones were read by immunoSEQ multiplex PCR, and TCRdb kept only the in-frame ones, dropping some. The sample records tens of thousands of clones, 65% to 85% being singletons. Sequenced material: peripheral blood. All receptors come from a man older than 75 with COVID-19, enrolled during active disease. The CDR3 runs from the conserved cysteine through the conserved F or W. D genes are given only for firm matches. A row's size may be missing; if present it is once, few, many or a size class.

TRBJ2-2	TRBD2	TRBV6-4	.	CASSGTSGSGDTGELFF	TGTGCCAGCAGTGGGACTAGCGGGAGCGGGGACACCGGGGAGCTGTTTTTT
TRBJ2-5	TRBD2	TRBV2	.	CASSGLARETQYF	TGTGCCAGCAGTGGACTAGCGAGGGAGACCCAGTACTTC
TRBJ1-2	TRBD1	TRBV30	.	CAWTRQGRNYGYTF	TGTGCCTGGACAAGACAGGGGCGGAACTATGGCTACACCTTC
TRBJ2-1	.	TRBV7-8	.	CASSLSGNSYNEQFF	TGTGCCAGCAGTCTTAGCGGAAACTCCTACAATGAGCAGTTCTTC
TRBJ1-5	.	TRBV3-1/TRBV3-2	.	CASSQGKEGTPFSNQPQHF	TGTGCCAGCAGCCAAGGAAAGGAGGGGACCCCCTTTAGCAATCAGCCCCAGCATTTT
TRBJ2-2	.	TRBV7-9	.	CASSLVGTPTGELFF	TGTGCCAGCAGCTTAGTTGGGACACCAACCGGGGAGCTGTTTTTT
TRBJ1-1	TRBD1	TRBV24-1	.	CASRGLETEAFF	TGTGCGAGCAGGGGGCTGGAAACTGAAGCTTTCTTT
TRBJ1-2	TRBD1	TRBV3-1/TRBV3-2	.	CASSQDWRTGVDYGYTF	TGTGCCAGCAGCCAAGATTGGAGAACAGGGGTGGACTATGGCTACACCTTC
TRBJ1-6	TRBD1	TRBV7-9	.	CASSGQGGGNSPLHF	TGTGCCAGCAGCGGACAGGGTGGCGGGAATTCACCCCTCCACTTT
TRBJ2-5	.	TRBV15	.	CATSRERSQETQYF	TGTGCCACCAGCAGGGAGAGGTCCCAAGAGACCCAGTACTTC
TRBJ2-2	.	TRBV2	few	CASSPYRESTGELFF	TGTGCCAGCAGTCCTTACCGGGAGTCGACCGGGGAGCTGTTTTTT
TRBJ1-1	.	TRBV5-1	.	CASSLFQGGRDTEAFF	TGCGCCAGCAGCTTGTTTCAGGGTGGTAGGGACACTGAAGCTTTCTTT
TRBJ1-6	TRBD1	TRBV7-9	.	CASSVSGGADNSPLHF	TGTGCCAGCAGCGTGTCAGGGGGCGCGGATAATTCACCCCTCCACTTT
TRBJ1-3	.	TRBV9	once	CASSTVRPGHPSSGNTIYF	TGTGCCAGCAGTACTGTCCGGCCAGGCCATCCAAGCTCTGGAAACACCATATATTTT
TRBJ1-4	.	TRBV24-1	.	CATSDNRRGHATNEKLFF	TGTGCCACCAGTGATAACAGGCGGGGCCATGCAACTAATGAAAAACTGTTTTTT
TRBJ2-3	.	TRBV6-6	.	CASKRTEGSDTQYF	TGTGCCAGCAAGAGGACAGAGGGCTCAGATACGCAGTATTTT
TRBJ1-1	.	TRBV4-3	.	CASSPERGNTEAFF	TGCGCCAGCAGCCCCGAGAGAGGGAACACTGAAGCTTTCTTT
TRBJ2-3	TRBD2	TRBV6-5	once	CASPGLSGSSDTQYF	TGTGCCAGCCCAGGTCTTAGCGGGAGCTCAGATACGCAGTATTTT
TRBJ2-4	.	TRBV5-8	.	CASSLDRGPKNIQYF	TGTGCCAGCAGCTTGGATAGGGGCCCCAAAAACATTCAGTACTTC
TRBJ2-2	.	TRBV9	.	CASSVGGSGNTGELFF	TGTGCCAGCAGCGTAGGGGGCTCCGGGAACACCGGGGAGCTGTTTTTT
TRBJ2-1	.	TRBV7-9	.	CASPNGAAYNEQFF	TGTGCCAGCCCTAACGGAGCGGCCTACAATGAGCAGTTCTTC
TRBJ2-2	TRBD2	TRBV7-6	.	CASSYLAGEGTGELFF	TGTGCCAGCAGTTATTTAGCGGGGGAAGGAACCGGGGAGCTGTTTTTT
TRBJ2-5	.	TRBV6-2/TRBV6-3	.	CASSYGAGRTQETQYF	TGTGCCAGCAGTTACGGGGCAGGGAGGACCCAAGAGACCCAGTACTTC
TRBJ2-3	.	TRBV7-3	few	CASSETGTYSDTQYF	TGTGCCAGCAGCGAAACCGGGACTTACTCGGATACGCAGTATTTT
TRBJ1-2	.	TRBV7-8	.	CASSLSQQNYGYTF	TGTGCCAGCAGCTTAAGTCAACAGAACTATGGCTACACCTTC
TRBJ2-7	.	TRBV12-3/TRBV12-4	.	CASSSHYNYEQYF	TGTGCCAGCAGTTCTCACTACAACTACGAGCAGTACTTC
TRBJ1-1	.	TRBV5-6	.	CASSAGEAEAFF	TGTGCCAGCAGCGCCGGGGAAGCTGAAGCTTTCTTT
TRBJ2-7	.	TRBV3-1/TRBV3-2	.	CASSQDIREQYF	TGTGCCAGCAGCCAAGATATCCGGGAGCAGTACTTC
TRBJ2-1	TRBD2	TRBV11-2	.	CASSLDGAGGNEQFF	TGTGCCAGCAGCTTAGATGGTGCGGGGGGCAATGAGCAGTTCTTC
TRBJ1-2	TRBD1	TRBV7-2	.	CASSFGGTGVIGYTF	TGTGCCAGCAGCTTTGGGGGGACAGGGGTTATCGGCTACACCTTC
TRBJ1-2	.	TRBV29-1	few	CSVDPTGIAGYTF	TGCAGCGTTGACCCCACAGGGATTGCTGGCTACACCTTC
TRBJ1-1	.	TRBV29-1	.	CSVSEGDAEDTEAFF	TGCAGCGTGTCCGAGGGGGATGCAGAAGACACTGAAGCTTTCTTT
TRBJ2-1	TRBD2	TRBV7-2	once	CASTLSSGAYNEQFF	TGTGCCAGCACCCTGTCTAGCGGGGCTTACAATGAGCAGTTCTTC
TRBJ2-1	TRBD2	TRBV11-3	.	CASSATSGYDNEQFF	TGTGCCAGCAGCGCCACTAGCGGATACGACAATGAGCAGTTCTTC
TRBJ2-2	TRBD2	TRBV5-1	.	CASSPLAGSNTGELFF	TGCGCCAGCAGCCCCCTAGCGGGAAGTAACACCGGGGAGCTGTTTTTT
TRBJ1-6	.	TRBV6-5	.	CASRSGTTNSPLHF	TGTGCCAGCAGGTCCGGGACTACAAATTCACCCCTCCACTTT
TRBJ1-1	.	TRBV12-2	few	CASRLGAGDTEAFF	TGTGCAAGTCGCTTAGGGGCAGGGGACACTGAAGCTTTCTTT